The rows below give T cell receptor beta chains drawn from one sample of a study of neurological immune-mediated disorders. TCRdb used MiXCR to reprocess the 5' RACE reads, holding one entry per CDR3 protein. The data contain 20,000 or so distinct CDR3 sequences, roughly 13% of them singletons. The specimen sequenced was PBMCs. The receptors stem from a woman aged 40 to 55 with HTLV-1-associated myelopathy (HAM/TSP). Both conserved end residues are part of each CDR3. Each record gives: clone size, V gene, J gene, CDR3 length, D gene, CDR3 DNA, CDR3 protein. D genes are given only for firm matches. Part of the rows lack a size; the others show once, few, many or a class for expanded clones.

clone size: many; V gene: TRBV5-6; J gene: TRBJ2-1; CDR3 length: 17; D gene: -; CDR3 DNA: TGTGCCAGCAGCTTGGCCTTAAGCAGGGGCGACTACAATGAGCAGTTCTTC; CDR3 protein: CASSLALSRGDYNEQFF
clone size: many; V gene: TRBV5-1; J gene: TRBJ1-1; CDR3 length: 14; D gene: TRBD1; CDR3 DNA: TGCGCCAGCAGCTTACCTACAGGGGGCACTGAAGCTTTCTTT; CDR3 protein: CASSLPTGGTEAFF
clone size: many; V gene: TRBV12-3/TRBV12-4; J gene: TRBJ1-5; CDR3 length: 14; D gene: -; CDR3 DNA: TGTGCCAGCAGTTTGGGCAGTAGCAATCAGCCCCAGCATTTT; CDR3 protein: CASSLGSSNQPQHF
clone size: many; V gene: TRBV5-6; J gene: TRBJ2-5; CDR3 length: 14; D gene: -; CDR3 DNA: TGTGCCAGCAGCTTGTATCGGCGGCAAGAGACCCAGTACTTC; CDR3 protein: CASSLYRRQETQYF
clone size: many; V gene: TRBV4-1; J gene: TRBJ2-1; CDR3 length: 14; D gene: TRBD2; CDR3 DNA: TGCGCCAGCAGCCGAAGCGGGGGGCCGAATGAGCAGTTCTTC; CDR3 protein: CASSRSGGPNEQFF
clone size: many; V gene: TRBV5-1; J gene: TRBJ2-5; CDR3 length: 13; D gene: -; CDR3 DNA: TGCGCCAGCAGCTTGGGGGGAGGAGAGACCCAGTACTTC; CDR3 protein: CASSLGGGETQYF
clone size: many; V gene: TRBV20-1; J gene: TRBJ2-1; CDR3 length: 18; D gene: TRBD2; CDR3 DNA: TGCAGTGCTAGACCGACTAGCGGGGACTGGCGGTCCTACAATGAGCAGTTCTTC; CDR3 protein: CSARPTSGDWRSYNEQFF
clone size: -; V gene: TRBV7-6; J gene: TRBJ1-3; CDR3 length: 14; D gene: -; CDR3 DNA: TGTGCCAGCAGCTTAGTACTCTCTGGAAACACCATATATTTT; CDR3 protein: CASSLVLSGNTIYF
clone size: many; V gene: TRBV4-3; J gene: TRBJ2-7; CDR3 length: 15; D gene: -; CDR3 DNA: TGCGCCAGCAGCCAAGGTCAGGAGAGATACTACGAGCAGTACTTC; CDR3 protein: CASSQGQERYYEQYF
clone size: -; V gene: TRBV14; J gene: TRBJ2-3; CDR3 length: 16; D gene: -; CDR3 DNA: TGTGCCAGCAACCAAGATCGGATAGCGGTGGAAGATACGCAGTATTTT; CDR3 protein: CASNQDRIAVEDTQYF
clone size: -; V gene: TRBV5-1; J gene: TRBJ2-5; CDR3 length: 16; D gene: TRBD1; CDR3 DNA: TGTGCCAGCAGATTGGGACTGGGACAGGTATCAGAGACCCAGTACTTC; CDR3 protein: CASRLGLGQVSETQYF
clone size: -; V gene: TRBV27; J gene: TRBJ2-1; CDR3 length: 16; D gene: TRBD1; CDR3 DNA: TGTGCCAGCAGTAGGACGACAGGGTCCTCCTACAATGAGCAGTTCTTC; CDR3 protein: CASSRTTGSSYNEQFF
clone size: many; V gene: TRBV3-1; J gene: TRBJ1-2; CDR3 length: 13; D gene: -; CDR3 DNA: TGTGCCAGCAGCCTGCGACAGAACTATGGCTACACCTTC; CDR3 protein: CASSLRQNYGYTF
clone size: many; V gene: TRBV7-3; J gene: TRBJ2-3; CDR3 length: 16; D gene: -; CDR3 DNA: TGTGCCAGCAGCCTTTCGTCACAGGGCGGCACAGATACGCAGTATTTT; CDR3 protein: CASSLSSQGGTDTQYF
clone size: many; V gene: TRBV10-2; J gene: TRBJ1-2; CDR3 length: 14; D gene: TRBD1; CDR3 DNA: TGCGCCAGCAGTCCTGGACAGGGTTCGGGCGGCTACACCTTC; CDR3 protein: CASSPGQGSGGYTF
clone size: many; V gene: TRBV5-1; J gene: TRBJ2-5; CDR3 length: 16; D gene: TRBD2; CDR3 DNA: TGCGCCAGCAGCTTGGCCCTAGCGGGGGGGCAAGAGACCCAGTACTTC; CDR3 protein: CASSLALAGGQETQYF
clone size: medium-sized; V gene: TRBV10-3; J gene: TRBJ1-2; CDR3 length: 16; D gene: TRBD1; CDR3 DNA: TGTGCCATCAGTGACTCTAAAACAGGGGGTATCTATGGCTACACCTTC; CDR3 protein: CAISDSKTGGIYGYTF
clone size: -; V gene: TRBV5-1; J gene: TRBJ2-1; CDR3 length: 15; D gene: TRBD2; CDR3 DNA: TGCGCCAGCAGAGGTAAACTAGCGGGGGATTTGGAGCAGTTCTTC; CDR3 protein: CASRGKLAGDLEQFF
clone size: many; V gene: TRBV5-5; J gene: TRBJ1-3; CDR3 length: 14; D gene: -; CDR3 DNA: TGTGCCAGCAGCTTGGGTGGAGGGGGAAACACCATATATTTT; CDR3 protein: CASSLGGGGNTIYF